The rows below give T cell receptor beta chains drawn from one sample of a study of T-cell memory formation after mild COVID-19. Each CDR3 protein gets one entry after TCRdb re-called the 5' RACE reads with MiXCR. The table includes 30,000 or so distinct CDR3 sequences, approximately 21% detected once. Specimen: PBMCs or a T cell subset sorted from them (not recorded which). These receptors were taken from an adult who had mild COVID-19 (a few samples of this study predate the infection). Cell type and time point are not known. Both conserved end residues are trimmed from each CDR3. The D gene is left open where the match is weak. Size is stated for part of the rows, as once, few or many counts, or as a class when the clone is expanded.

J gene | V gene | D gene | clone size | CDR3 protein
TRBJ1-2 | TRBV4-1 | - | many | ASSQDTGVSVSHGYT
TRBJ2-1 | TRBV12-3/TRBV12-4 | TRBD2 | many | ASRPTSGGHNEQF
TRBJ1-1 | TRBV7-9 | - | few | ASSLSGYTEAF
TRBJ1-6 | TRBV29-1 | - | many | SAQLGNSPLH
TRBJ2-2 | TRBV19 | - | many | ASQRNGPIKPGLF
TRBJ2-7 | TRBV5-1 | - | - | ASSLGAYEQY
TRBJ2-1 | TRBV9 | - | - | ASSVASGAPPYNEQF
TRBJ2-1 | TRBV7-2 | TRBD2 | many | ASSPWGGGRNNEQF
TRBJ2-3 | TRBV10-3 | TRBD2 | - | AISESALAGWPDTQY
TRBJ2-6 | TRBV29-1 | - | many | SVEGDPQTGANVLT
TRBJ2-1 | TRBV5-1 | TRBD2 | many | ASSLSRALAGQF
TRBJ1-2 | TRBV4-2 | - | many | ASSGGESRAGGYT
TRBJ2-1 | TRBV11-2 | TRBD2 | - | ASSLDIAGGPRNEQF
TRBJ2-7 | TRBV18 | - | many | ASSPLGLGDYEQY
TRBJ2-3 | TRBV5-4 | - | - | ASSSGTRTDTQY
TRBJ1-2 | TRBV20-1 | TRBD1 | many | SASGQEGGYT
TRBJ2-6 | TRBV5-4 | TRBD2 | few | ASSRGLAGVLGANVLT
TRBJ2-3 | TRBV6-5 | - | many | ASSYSSTRNTDTQY
TRBJ2-1 | TRBV7-2 | - | many | ASSLERNNEQF
TRBJ2-3 | TRBV15 | - | - | ATSLDRDTQY
TRBJ2-2 | TRBV4-2 | - | many | ASSQEGDMGPTGELF
TRBJ1-5 | TRBV10-3 | - | many | ATDREGYQPQH
TRBJ2-7 | TRBV20-1 | TRBD2 | many | SAGPSGGDEQY
TRBJ2-3 | TRBV20-1 | - | many | SARAYRPNSDTQY
TRBJ1-1 | TRBV3-1 | TRBD1 | many | ASSSSTSRTGGAF
TRBJ1-2 | TRBV30 | - | once | AWSFQDGYT
TRBJ2-7 | TRBV20-1 | TRBD1 | - | SARGKDRGHLYEQY
TRBJ1-6 | TRBV5-6 | - | many | ASSNNGLDSPLH
TRBJ2-5 | TRBV7-9 | - | many | ASSQPSALETQY
TRBJ1-2 | TRBV7-9 | - | - | ASSFDGYGYT
TRBJ2-5 | TRBV12-3/TRBV12-4 | TRBD2 | medium-sized | ASSVAGGQETQY
TRBJ2-5 | TRBV24-1 | - | - | ATSDSPKETQY
TRBJ1-1 | TRBV7-9 | - | - | ASSLVEGRTEAF
TRBJ1-2 | TRBV5-5 | - | many | ASSFGPYGYT
TRBJ2-1 | TRBV11-2 | TRBD2 | many | ASSPLLLGTSRPYNEQF
TRBJ2-1 | TRBV7-2 | - | many | ASSFDWNSYNEQF
TRBJ1-2 | TRBV2 | TRBD1 | many | ASSGFTGTGGSYGYT
TRBJ2-1 | TRBV14 | - | many | ASSQFRVIYNEQF
TRBJ2-1 | TRBV9 | - | - | ASSVMGNPNNEQF
TRBJ2-5 | TRBV5-1 | TRBD1 | many | ASSLIRDRGRRETQY
TRBJ2-7 | TRBV29-1 | TRBD1 | few | SLRQGPRTEQY
TRBJ2-4 | TRBV6-2/TRBV6-3 | - | many | ASSYGTPGAKNIQY
TRBJ1-1 | TRBV29-1 | - | - | SVETLGNMNTEAF
TRBJ2-3 | TRBV6-1 | - | many | ASRKTPSTDTQY
TRBJ2-5 | TRBV7-2 | TRBD2 | many | ASSLASSGGRPGRKTQY
TRBJ1-2 | TRBV5-1 | - | many | ASSLAGMWGHT
TRBJ2-7 | TRBV12-3/TRBV12-4 | TRBD1 | - | ASSRRDSPYEQY
TRBJ2-3 | TRBV24-1 | TRBD1 | many | ATSGQGANTQY
TRBJ1-1 | TRBV7-3 | TRBD1 | - | ASGVTGLAEAF
TRBJ2-5 | TRBV2 | TRBD2 | many | ASSDAGVRWTSWQETQY
TRBJ2-7 | TRBV25-1 | TRBD1 | many | ASSASNRGAYEQY
TRBJ1-2 | TRBV19 | TRBD1 | few | ASSPDRGSNYGYT
TRBJ2-3 | TRBV5-1 | - | many | ASSLSQPSRDTQY